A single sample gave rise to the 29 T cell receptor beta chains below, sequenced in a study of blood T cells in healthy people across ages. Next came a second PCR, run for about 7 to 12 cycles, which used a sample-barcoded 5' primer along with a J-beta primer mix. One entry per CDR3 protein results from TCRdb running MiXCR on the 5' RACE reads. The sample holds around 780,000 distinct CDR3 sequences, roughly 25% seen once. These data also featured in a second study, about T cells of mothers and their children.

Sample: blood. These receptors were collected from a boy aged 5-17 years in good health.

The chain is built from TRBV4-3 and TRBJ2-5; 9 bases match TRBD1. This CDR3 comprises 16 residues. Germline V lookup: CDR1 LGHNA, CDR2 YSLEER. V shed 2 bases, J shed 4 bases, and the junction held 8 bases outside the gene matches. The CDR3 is CASSQSGTGRLETQYF. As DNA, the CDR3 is TGCGCCAGCAGCCAATCCGGGACAGGGCGTTTAGAGACCCAGTACTTC.

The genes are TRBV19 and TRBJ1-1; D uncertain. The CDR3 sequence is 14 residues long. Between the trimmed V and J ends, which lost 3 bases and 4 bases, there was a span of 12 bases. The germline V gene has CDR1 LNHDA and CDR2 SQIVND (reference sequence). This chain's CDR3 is CASSIKYWGTEAFF. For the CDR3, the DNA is TGTGCCAGTAGTATCAAGTACTGGGGCACTGAAGCTTTCTTT.

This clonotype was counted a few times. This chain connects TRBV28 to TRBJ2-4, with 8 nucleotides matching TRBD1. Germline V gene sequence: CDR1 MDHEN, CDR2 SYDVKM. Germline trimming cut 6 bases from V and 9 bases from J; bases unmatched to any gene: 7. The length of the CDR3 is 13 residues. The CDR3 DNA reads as TGTGCCAGCAGCTCAGACAGGGGTGGCATTCAGTACTTC. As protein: CASSSDRGGIQYF.

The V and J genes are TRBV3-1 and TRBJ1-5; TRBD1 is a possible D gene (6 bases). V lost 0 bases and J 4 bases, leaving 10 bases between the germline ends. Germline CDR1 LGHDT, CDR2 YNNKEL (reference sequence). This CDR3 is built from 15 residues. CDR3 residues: CASSQEGAGNQPQHF. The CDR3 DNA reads TGTGCCAGCAGCCAAGAGGGGGCTGGTAATCAGCCCCAGCATTTT.

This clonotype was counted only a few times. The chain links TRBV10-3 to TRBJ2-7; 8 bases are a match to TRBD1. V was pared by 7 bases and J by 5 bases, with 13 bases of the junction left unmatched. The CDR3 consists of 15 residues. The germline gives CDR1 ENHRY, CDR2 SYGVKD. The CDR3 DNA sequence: TGTGCCATCAAACAGCCCATCGGACAGGGAAACGAGCAGTACTTC. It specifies CAIKQPIGQGNEQYF.

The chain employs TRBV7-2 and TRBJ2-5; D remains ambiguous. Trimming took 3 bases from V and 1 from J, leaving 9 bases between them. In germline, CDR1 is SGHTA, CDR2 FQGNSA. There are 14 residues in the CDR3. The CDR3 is CASSFDGRQETQYF. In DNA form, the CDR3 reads TGTGCCAGCAGCTTTGATGGACGCCAAGAGACCCAGTACTTC.

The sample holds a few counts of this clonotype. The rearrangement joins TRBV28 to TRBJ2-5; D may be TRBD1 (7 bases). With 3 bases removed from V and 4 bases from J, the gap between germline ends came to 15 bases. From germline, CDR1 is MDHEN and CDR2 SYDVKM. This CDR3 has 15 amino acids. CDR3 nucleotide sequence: TGTGCCAGCAGTTTCGGAGGGGGCGTAGGAGAGACCCAGTACTTC. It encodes CASSFGGGVGETQYF. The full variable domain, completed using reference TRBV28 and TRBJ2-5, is DVKVTQSSRYLVKRTGEKVFLECVQDMDHENMFWYRQDPGLGLRLIYFSYDVKMKEKGDIPEGYSVSREKKERFSLILESASTNQTSMYLCASSFGGGVGETQYFGPGTRLLVL.

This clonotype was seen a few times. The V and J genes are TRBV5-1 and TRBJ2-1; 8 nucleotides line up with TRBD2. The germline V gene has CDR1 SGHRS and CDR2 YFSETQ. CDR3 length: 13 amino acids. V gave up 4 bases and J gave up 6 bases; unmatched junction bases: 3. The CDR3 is CASSVTSANEQFF. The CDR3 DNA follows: TGCGCCAGCAGCGTGACTAGCGCCAATGAGCAGTTCTTC.

Here the CDR3 reads CASSPTTSATDIQYF. In nucleotides, the CDR3 is TGTGCCAGCAGTCCAACGACTAGCGCAACGGACATTCAGTACTTC. The chain recombines TRBV27 with TRBJ2-4; TRBD2 matches at 8 bases. This CDR3 is 15 amino acids long. The J segment lost 8 bases and the V segment lost 5 bases, leaving 11 bases of the junction unmatched. Germline V gives CDR1 MNHEY, CDR2 SMNVEV (reference sequence).

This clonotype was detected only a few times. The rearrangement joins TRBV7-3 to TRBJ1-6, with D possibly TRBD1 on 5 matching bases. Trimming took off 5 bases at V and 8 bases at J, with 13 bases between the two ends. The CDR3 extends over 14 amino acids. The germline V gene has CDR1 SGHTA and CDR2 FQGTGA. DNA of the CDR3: TGTGCCAGCAGCGCGGGACCGCCCTATTCACCCCTCCACTTT. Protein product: CASSAGPPYSPLHF.

The CDR3 bases are TGTGCCAGCAGTTTAATCGGGACATTCTATGGCTACACCTTC. Translation: CASSLIGTFYGYTF. The chain carries TRBV12-3 or TRBV12-4 and TRBJ1-2; a weak D match, TRBD1 (6 bases). V gave up 2 bases and J gave up 4 bases, with 11 bases separating them. The CDR3 totals 14 residues.

Here the CDR3 reads CASTKLGITEAFF. DNA for the CDR3: TGCGCCAGCACCAAACTGGGGATCACTGAAGCTTTCTTT. The chain couples TRBV10-2 to TRBJ1-1; D gene unclear. The CDR3 length is 13 residues. V lost 7 bases and J 4 bases, leaving 13 bases between the germline ends. Per germline, CDR1 WSHSY and CDR2 SAAADI.

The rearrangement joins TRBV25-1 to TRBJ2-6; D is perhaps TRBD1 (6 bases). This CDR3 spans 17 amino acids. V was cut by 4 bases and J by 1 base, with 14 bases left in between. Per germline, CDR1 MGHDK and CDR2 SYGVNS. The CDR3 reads CASSARGSYSGANVLTF. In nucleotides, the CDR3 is TGTGCCAGCAGTGCCAGGGGTTCTTATTCTGGGGCCAACGTCCTGACTTTC.

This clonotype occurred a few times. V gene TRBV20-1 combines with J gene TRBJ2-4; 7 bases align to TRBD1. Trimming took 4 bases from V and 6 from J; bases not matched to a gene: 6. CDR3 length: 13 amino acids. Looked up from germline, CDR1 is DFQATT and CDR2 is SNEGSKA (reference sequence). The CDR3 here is CSAKWTGLNIQYF. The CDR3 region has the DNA TGCAGTGCTAAGTGGACAGGATTAAACATTCAGTACTTC.

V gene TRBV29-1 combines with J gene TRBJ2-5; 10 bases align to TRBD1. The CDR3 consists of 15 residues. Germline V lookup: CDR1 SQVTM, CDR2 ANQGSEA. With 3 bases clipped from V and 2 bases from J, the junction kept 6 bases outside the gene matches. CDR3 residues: CSVEAGQGLQETQYF. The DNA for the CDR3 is TGCAGCGTTGAGGCGGGACAGGGGTTACAAGAGACCCAGTACTTC.

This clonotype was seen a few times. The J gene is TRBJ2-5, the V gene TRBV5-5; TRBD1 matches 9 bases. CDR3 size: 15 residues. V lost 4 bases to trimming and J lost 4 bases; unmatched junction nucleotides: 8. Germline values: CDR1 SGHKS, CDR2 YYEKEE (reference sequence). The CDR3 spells CASSDPPDRGETQYF. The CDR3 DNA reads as TGTGCCAGCAGCGACCCCCCGGACAGGGGAGAGACCCAGTACTTC.

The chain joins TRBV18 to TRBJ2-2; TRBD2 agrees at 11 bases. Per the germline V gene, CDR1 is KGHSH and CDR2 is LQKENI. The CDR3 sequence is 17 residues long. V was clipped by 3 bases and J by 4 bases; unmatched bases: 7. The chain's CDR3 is CASSPTTSGDLTGELFF. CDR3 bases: TGTGCCAGCTCACCTACGACTAGCGGGGACCTCACCGGGGAGCTGTTTTTT.

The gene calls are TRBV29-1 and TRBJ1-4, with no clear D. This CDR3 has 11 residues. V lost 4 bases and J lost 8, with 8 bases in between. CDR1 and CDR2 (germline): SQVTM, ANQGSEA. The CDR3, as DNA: TGCAGCGTTGCAAACGGGGAAAAACTGTTTTTT. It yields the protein CSVANGEKLFF.

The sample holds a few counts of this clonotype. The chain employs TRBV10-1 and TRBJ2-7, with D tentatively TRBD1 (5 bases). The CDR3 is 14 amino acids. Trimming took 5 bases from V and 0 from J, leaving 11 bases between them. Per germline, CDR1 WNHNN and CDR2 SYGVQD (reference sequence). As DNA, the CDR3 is TGCGCCAGCAGTAACAGGACGCCCTCCTACGAGCAGTACTTC. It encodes CASSNRTPSYEQYF.

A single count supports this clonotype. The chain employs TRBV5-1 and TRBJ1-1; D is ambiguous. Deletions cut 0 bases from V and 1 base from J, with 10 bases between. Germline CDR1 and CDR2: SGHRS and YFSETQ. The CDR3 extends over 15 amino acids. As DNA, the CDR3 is TGCGCCAGCAGCTTGGACAGTCCACGGAACACTGAAGCTTTCTTT. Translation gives CASSLDSPRNTEAFF.

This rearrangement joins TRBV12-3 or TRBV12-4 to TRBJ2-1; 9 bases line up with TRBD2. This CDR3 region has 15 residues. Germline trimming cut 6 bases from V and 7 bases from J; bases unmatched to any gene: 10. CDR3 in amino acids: CASRPPAGGRNEQFF. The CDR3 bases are TGTGCCAGCAGGCCCCCTGCGGGGGGGAGGAATGAGCAGTTCTTC.

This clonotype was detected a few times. The CDR3 sequence is CASSHPTRAGDYEQYF. The CDR3 DNA reads as TGTGCCAGCAGCCACCCAACCCGGGCGGGGGACTACGAGCAGTACTTC. J is TRBJ2-7 and V is TRBV3-1, with TRBD2 matching over 7 bases. V was pared by 3 bases and J by 3 bases, with 11 bases of the junction left unmatched. Germline lookup yields CDR1 LGHDT and CDR2 YNNKEL (reference sequence). The length of the CDR3 is 16 residues.

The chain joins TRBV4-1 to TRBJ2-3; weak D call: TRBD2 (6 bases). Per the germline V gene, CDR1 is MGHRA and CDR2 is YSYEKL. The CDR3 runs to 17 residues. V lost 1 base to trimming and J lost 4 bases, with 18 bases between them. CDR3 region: CASSQVGLANLADTQYF. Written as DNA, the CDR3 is TGCGCCAGCAGCCAAGTGGGGCTAGCGAACTTGGCAGATACGCAGTATTTT.

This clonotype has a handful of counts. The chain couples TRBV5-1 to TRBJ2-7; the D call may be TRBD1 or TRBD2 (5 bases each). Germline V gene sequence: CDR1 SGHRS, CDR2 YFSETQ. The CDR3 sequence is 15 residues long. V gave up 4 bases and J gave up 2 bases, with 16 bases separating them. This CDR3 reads CASSGVGTTTYEQYF. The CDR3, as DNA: TGCGCCAGCAGCGGAGTCGGGACCACTACCTACGAGCAGTACTTC.

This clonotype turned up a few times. The CDR3 DNA reads as TGTGCCTGGGCGGGGGGGAATGAGCAGTTCTTC. It is translated as CAWAGGNEQFF. The chain recombines TRBV30 with TRBJ2-1, with 9 bases fitting TRBD2. Per germline, CDR1 GTSNPN and CDR2 SVGIG (reference sequence). This CDR3 has 11 amino acids. The J segment lost 7 bases and the V segment lost 5 bases, leaving 0 bases of the junction unmatched.

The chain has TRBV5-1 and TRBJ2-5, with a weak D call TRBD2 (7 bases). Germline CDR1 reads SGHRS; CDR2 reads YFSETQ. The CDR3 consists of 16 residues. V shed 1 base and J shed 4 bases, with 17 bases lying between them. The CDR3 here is CASSLTTGGSGETQYF. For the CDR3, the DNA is TGCGCCAGCAGCTTGACGACGGGGGGCTCGGGAGAGACCCAGTACTTC.

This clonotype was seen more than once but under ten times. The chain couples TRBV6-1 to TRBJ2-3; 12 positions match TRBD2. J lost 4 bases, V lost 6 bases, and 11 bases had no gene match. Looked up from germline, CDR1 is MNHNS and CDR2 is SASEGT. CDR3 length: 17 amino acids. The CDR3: CASRAPLAGGPADTQYF. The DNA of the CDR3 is TGTGCCAGCAGGGCACCGCTAGCGGGGGGGCCGGCAGATACGCAGTATTTT.

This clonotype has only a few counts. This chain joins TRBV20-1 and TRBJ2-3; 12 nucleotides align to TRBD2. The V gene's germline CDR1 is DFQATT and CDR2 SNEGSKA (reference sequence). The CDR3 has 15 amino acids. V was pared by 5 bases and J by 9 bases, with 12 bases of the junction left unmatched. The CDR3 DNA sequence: TGCAGTGCTGCCAAAACCCTAGCGGGGGGGTACACGCAGTATTTT. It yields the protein CSAAKTLAGGYTQYF.

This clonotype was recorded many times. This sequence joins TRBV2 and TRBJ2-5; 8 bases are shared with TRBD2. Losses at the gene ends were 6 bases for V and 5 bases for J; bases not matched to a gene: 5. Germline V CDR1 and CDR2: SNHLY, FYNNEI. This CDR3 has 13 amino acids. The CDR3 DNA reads TGTGCCAGCAGAGGACTAGCCGGGGAGACCCAGTACTTC. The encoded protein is CASRGLAGETQYF.